This T cell receptor (beta chain) was identified in a study of T cells in Graves' hyperthyroidism and ophthalmopathy. Whole-study results and caveats: Most thyroid-expanded clonotypes above 0.001 were also found in blood.

This clonotype has at least ten counts. Its antigen is as yet unknown. Using RNA transcripts as the source, TCR beta CDR3 regions were amplified. The primer set for the first-round RT-PCR of the TCR CDR3 was HTBI. TCRdb ran MiXCR on the multiplex PCR reads and lists one entry per CDR3 protein. The repertoire consists of some 250,000 distinct CDR3 sequences, with approximately 14% occurring once and the leading ten covering 13%. Trimming left V 3 bases short and J 5 bases short, with 14 bases between. This CDR3 comprises 14 residues. This chain links TRBV12-3 or TRBV12-4 with TRBJ2-7; D is ambiguous. The sample consisted of blood. This TCR was sampled from a woman aged 40 to 50 with Graves' hyperthyroidism that later progressed to Graves' ophthalmopathy. In DNA form, the CDR3 reads TGTGCCAGCAGTTTTCTGGGTCGGCGGAACGAGCAGTACTTC. Encoded protein: CASSFLGRRNEQYF.